The 27 T cell receptor beta chains listed next were all sequenced from one sample in a study of T cell responses to AZD1222 COVID-19 vaccine. TCRdb keeps only in-frame clones here, not all; method: immunoSEQ multiplex PCR. Found here are 75,000 to 100,000 clones, about 90% of them singletons; the top ten hold 3.1%. The input for sequencing was peripheral blood, taken 28 days after the second AZD1222 dose. These receptor sequences come from an adult who received the AZD1222 COVID-19 vaccine.

As regards this clone: The junction departs from the called germline gene at one end, perhaps through a read error. V gene TRBV28 combines with J gene TRBJ1-5; 8 nucleotides align to TRBD1. This CDR3 contains 12 residues. CDR1 and CDR2 from the germline V gene are MDHEN and SYDVKM. In nucleotides, the CDR3 is TGTGCCAGCAGTTCGGACAGGGCGAGGGTCAGTTTT. It codes for CASSSDRARVSF.

This rearrangement joins TRBV4-1 to TRBJ1-2; TRBD1 aligns across 9 bases. Trimming removed 2 bases from V and 7 bases from J; junction bases left unmatched: 8. There are 15 residues in the CDR3. The V gene's germline CDR1 is MGHRA and CDR2 YSYEKL. The CDR3 region is CASSQPQGALSGYTF. CDR3 nucleotides: TGCGCCAGCAGCCAACCACAGGGGGCTCTCTCTGGCTACACCTTC.

This clone was counted once. The rearrangement joins TRBV9 to TRBJ1-1, with 9 nucleotides matching TRBD1. Germline-derived CDR1 and CDR2 are SGDLS and YYNGEE. The V gene end was trimmed by 0 bases and the J gene end by 1 base; junction bases not matched to a gene: 1. The CDR3 spans 15 residues. The CDR3 loop is CASSVGGQGNTEAFF. The CDR3 DNA follows: TGTGCCAGCAGCGTAGGGGGACAGGGGAACACTGAAGCTTTCTTT.

For this clone: Different DNA sequences within this sample yield the same CDR3. The rearrangement joins TRBV30 to TRBJ1-2; D unclear. CDR3 length: 13 amino acids. V was clipped by 2 bases and J by 1 base, with 8 bases between them. CDR1 is GTSNPN and CDR2 is SVGIG in the germline V gene (reference sequence). Here the CDR3 reads CAWSLGINYGYTF. The CDR3 coding sequence is TGTGCCTGGAGTCTAGGCATTAACTATGGCTACACCTTC.

The rearrangement uses TRBV6-1 and TRBJ1-5, with D unclear. Trimming shortened V by 3 bases and J by 0 bases, and 15 bases separated the two germline ends. CDR1 MNHNS and CDR2 SASEGT come from the germline V gene. This CDR3 spans 17 amino acids. The CDR3 sequence: CASSEPHGLYSNQPQHF. Here the CDR3 DNA reads TGTGCCAGCAGTGAGCCCCACGGCCTGTATAGCAATCAGCCCCAGCATTTT.

This chain joins TRBV24-1 and TRBJ2-5; 14 bases line up with TRBD2. CDR1 and CDR2 (germline): KGHDR, SFDVKD. The CDR3 contains 19 residues. V lost 4 bases and J lost 1; bases outside the gene matches: 10. CDR3 in amino acids: CATSDPTSGGAGSQETQYF. The CDR3 region has the DNA TGTGCCACCAGTGACCCGACTAGCGGGGGGGCCGGTTCCCAAGAGACCCAGTACTTC.

The chain couples TRBV7-9 to TRBJ2-6; possibly TRBD2 for D (6 bases). There are 19 residues in the CDR3. Trimming removed 0 bases at V and 0 bases at J, with 15 bases between. Looked up from germline, CDR1 is SEHNR and CDR2 is FQNEAQ (reference sequence). The CDR3 nucleotides read TGTGCCAGCAGCTTAGCTGGGACCCGGGGGAACTCTGGGGCCAACGTCCTGACTTTC. Translated, it gives CASSLAGTRGNSGANVLTF.

This chain joins TRBV7-9 and TRBJ2-2; D gene uncertain. The V gene's germline CDR1 is SEHNR and CDR2 FQNEAQ (reference sequence). The CDR3 spans 16 residues. Trimming took off 0 bases at V and 2 bases at J, with 10 bases between the two ends. The CDR3 bases are TGTGCCAGCAGCTTAGCTCATGTCCGAAACACCGGGGAGCTGTTTTTT. Its translation: CASSLAHVRNTGELFF.

The V call is TRBV6-4, the J call TRBJ1-4; D is unclear. Trimming took off 5 bases at V and 7 bases at J, with 14 bases between the two ends. This CDR3 has 14 amino acids. Germline V gene data show CDR1 as MRHNA and CDR2 as SNTAGT. This CDR3 is CASSSTGSSEKLFF. DNA for the CDR3: TGTGCCAGCAGTTCCACCGGTTCTAGTGAAAAACTGTTTTTT.

The rearrangement joins TRBV7-5 to TRBJ2-7. TRBV7-5 is assigned pseudogene status. The CDR3 loop spans 15 amino acids. CDR3: CVRSLVRDQPYEQYF. The CDR3 nucleotides are TGTGTCAGAAGCTTAGTTCGGGACCAACCCTACGAGCAGTACTTC.

The CDR3 protein is CASSPDLTLGETQYF. The CDR3 bases are TGTGCCAGCTCACCCGATCTAACCCTTGGGGAGACCCAGTACTTC. The V call is TRBV18, the J call TRBJ2-5; no clear D gene. This CDR3 is 15 amino acids long. Germline lookup yields CDR1 KGHSH and CDR2 LQKENI. V was pared by 3 bases and J by 5 bases, with 16 bases between.

The chain has TRBV5-1 and TRBJ1-2; D is uncertain. Trimming shortened V by 0 bases and J by 2 bases, and 2 bases separated the two germline ends. Germline CDR1 and CDR2: SGHRS and YFSETQ. This CDR3 has 12 amino acids. The CDR3 region has the DNA TGCGCCAGCAGCTTGGACAACTATGGCTACACCTTC. Translating it yields CASSLDNYGYTF.

DNA for the CDR3: TGTGCCAGCAGTTACAAGATGCGCCCCCGACGGGATAGCACAGATACGCAGTATTTT. Its translation: CASSYKMRPRRDSTDTQYF. J is TRBJ2-3 and V is TRBV6-2 or TRBV6-3; tentative D call: TRBD2 (5 bases). V dropped 2 bases and J dropped 0 bases, with 21 bases sitting between them. Germline values: CDR1 MNHEY, CDR2 SVGEGT. The CDR3 runs to 19 residues.

The sample holds a few counts of this clone. This sequence joins TRBV3-1 (or the pseudogene TRBV3-2) and TRBJ2-5; possibly TRBD2 for D (5 bases). Germline CDR1 LGHDT, CDR2 YNNKEL (reference sequence). V was cut by 5 bases and J by 3 bases, with 16 bases left in between. This CDR3 is 15 amino acids long. The CDR3 loop reads CASSFQYGNEETQYF. CDR3 coding DNA: TGTGCCAGCAGCTTTCAATACGGGAACGAAGAGACCCAGTACTTC.

The chain carries TRBV28 and TRBJ1-2, with D tentatively TRBD1 (6 bases). Germline-derived CDR1 and CDR2 are MDHEN and SYDVKM. V shed 5 bases and J shed 4 bases, with 14 bases lying between them. The CDR3 runs to 14 residues. This CDR3 is CASSTPTGTYGYTF. DNA for the CDR3: TGTGCCAGCAGTACGCCAACAGGGACCTATGGCTACACCTTC.

The chain carries TRBV6-6 and TRBJ2-3; D perhaps matches TRBD1 (5 bases). Per the germline V gene, CDR1 is MNHNY and CDR2 is SVGAGI (reference sequence). V lost 2 bases and J 4 bases, leaving 13 bases between the germline ends. This CDR3 is 15 amino acids long. The CDR3 spells CASSYGSRDADTQYF. In DNA form, the CDR3 reads TGTGCCAGCAGTTACGGCTCCAGGGATGCAGATACGCAGTATTTT.

The chain combines TRBV19 with TRBJ1-1, with no clear D. The CDR3 is 14 amino acids. The germline V gene has CDR1 LNHDA and CDR2 SQIVND (reference sequence). V shed 6 bases and J shed 0 bases, with 11 bases lying between them. CDR3 residues: CASRRSEMNTEAFF. CDR3 bases: TGTGCCAGTAGGCGGTCAGAAATGAACACTGAAGCTTTCTTT.

In this sample, this clone turned up once. The rearrangement joins TRBV5-1 to TRBJ2-7; TRBD1 agrees at 7 bases. The ends lost 5 bases at V and 1 base at J; junction bases unmatched: 12. The CDR3 covers 16 residues. Germline V CDR1 and CDR2: SGHRS, YFSETQ. DNA of the CDR3: TGCGCCAGCAGTAGTCTCAGGGACAGCCCTTCCTACGAGCAGTACTTC. This translates into CASSSLRDSPSYEQYF.

The V call is TRBV5-1, the J call TRBJ2-7; 7 nucleotides align to TRBD2. The germline V gene has CDR1 SGHRS and CDR2 YFSETQ. The CDR3 contains 14 residues. V trimming: 4 bases; J trimming: 2 bases; junction bases outside the gene matches: 6. DNA of the CDR3: TGCGCCAGCAGCATCTCGGGGGGAACCTACGAGCAGTACTTC. Translating gives CASSISGGTYEQYF.

The chain combines TRBV19 with TRBJ1-1; D perhaps matches TRBD1 (5 bases). Deletions cut 3 bases from V and 4 bases from J, with 12 bases between. Germline values: CDR1 LNHDA, CDR2 SQIVND (reference sequence). This CDR3 has 14 residues. This CDR3 is CASSIRGVVTEAFF. The CDR3 nucleotides are TGTGCCAGTAGTATTCGGGGGGTGGTCACTGAAGCTTTCTTT.

CDR3 protein: CASSIDAVTRAEAFF. CDR3 nucleotides: TGTGCCAGTAGTATTGATGCGGTCACGAGGGCTGAAGCTTTCTTT. The chain has TRBV19 and TRBJ1-1; no definite D call. Per germline, CDR1 LNHDA and CDR2 SQIVND (reference sequence). The ends were cut back, 3 bases at V and 6 bases at J, with 17 bases in the middle. The CDR3 covers 15 residues.

This clone was seen once. The chain joins TRBV19 to TRBJ1-2; D might be TRBD1 (6 bases). Trimming took 7 bases from V and 2 from J, leaving 17 bases between them. Germline V gene sequence: CDR1 LNHDA, CDR2 SQIVND (reference sequence). The CDR3 extends over 15 amino acids. The CDR3 loop is CASTTGQLENYGYTF. The CDR3, as DNA: TGTGCCAGTACCACCGGACAGCTTGAAAACTATGGCTACACCTTC.

This clone was detected only once. This chain links TRBV2 with TRBJ1-1; the D is unclear. This CDR3 spans 12 amino acids. V lost 6 bases, J lost 11 bases, and 16 bases lay in between. Per the germline V gene, CDR1 is SNHLY and CDR2 is FYNNEI. The CDR3, as DNA: TGTGCCAGCAGAACCGGCTCGTCGGGGGCTTTCTTT. It translates to CASRTGSSGAFF.

J is TRBJ1-1 and V is TRBV5-4, with D uncertain. The CDR3 is 13 residues long. With 4 bases removed from V and 7 bases from J, the gap between germline ends came to 14 bases. Germline lookup yields CDR1 SGHNT and CDR2 YYREEE (reference sequence). The CDR3 bases are TGTGCCAGCAGCCAATTCGGAGGTCTTGAAGCTTTCTTT. Encoded protein: CASSQFGGLEAFF.

V is TRBV6-1 and J is TRBJ1-6; D remains unclear. The germline gives CDR1 MNHNS, CDR2 SASEGT. Trimming left V 3 bases short and J 7 bases short, with 4 bases between. The CDR3 loop spans 12 amino acids. CDR3 loop: CASSDYNSPLHF. CDR3 sequence (DNA): TGTGCCAGCAGTGATTACAATTCACCCCTCCACTTT.

A word on this clone: Other DNA sequences in the same sample also yield this CDR3. This chain links TRBV7-3 with TRBJ1-1, with a possible D match to TRBD1 (5 bases). V lost 4 bases to trimming and J lost 5 bases, with 14 bases between them. This CDR3 is built from 14 residues. Germline assignment: CDR1 SGHTA and CDR2 FQGTGA. CDR3 sequence reads: CASSSQGPGTEAFF. CDR3 sequence (DNA): TGTGCCAGCAGCTCCCAGGGTCCTGGGACTGAAGCTTTCTTT.

The chain combines TRBV7-9 with TRBJ1-1, with D possibly being TRBD1 (5 bases). The length of the CDR3 is 13 residues. V was cut by 2 bases and J by 4 bases, with 8 bases left in between. The germline gives CDR1 SEHNR, CDR2 FQNEAQ (reference sequence). Written as DNA, the CDR3 is TGTGCCAGCAGCTTAACAGGTACCACTGAAGCTTTCTTT. This encodes CASSLTGTTEAFF.